A single sample gave rise to the 8 T cell receptor beta chains below, sequenced in a study of T cells in Graves' hyperthyroidism and ophthalmopathy. RNA transcripts served as the template for amplifying TCR beta CDR3 regions. In the first-round RT-PCR of the TCR CDR3, the HTBI primer set was used. MiXCR, run by TCRdb on the multiplex PCR reads, gives a single entry per CDR3 protein. The table records around 300,000 distinct CDR3 sequences, roughly 13% of them present only once. The specimen was blood. The receptors derive from a woman aged 40-49 years with Graves' ophthalmopathy.

This clonotype was detected many times. In DNA form, the CDR3 reads TGTGCCAGCAGAGACCGTCCTTGGGGCCAAGAGACCCAGTACTTC. It is translated as CASRDRPWGQETQYF. This rearrangement joins TRBV2 to TRBJ2-5; D call uncertain. The CDR3 is made up of 15 amino acids. CDR1 and CDR2 from the germline V gene are SNHLY and FYNNEI. Deletions cut 6 bases from V and 1 base from J, with 15 bases between.

In this sample, this clonotype turned up a few times. V and J are TRBV6-1 and TRBJ1-2, with 12 bases that match TRBD1. The CDR3 consists of 15 residues. The germline CDR1 and CDR2 sequences are MNHNS and SASEGT. Trimming cost V 1 base and J 8 bases; bases outside gene matches: 5. CDR3 sequence reads: CASSEGPGTGGGYTF. CDR3 bases: TGTGCCAGCAGTGAAGGACCCGGGACAGGGGGCGGCTACACCTTC.

This clonotype showed up many times. V usage is TRBV11-2 and J usage is TRBJ2-5; TRBD1 matches at 9 bases. The trim removed 1 base at V and 4 bases at J, leaving 4 bases unmatched. There are 15 residues in the CDR3. The germline CDR1 and CDR2 sequences are SGHAT and FQNNGV. The CDR3: CASSLGDRGGETQYF. CDR3 bases: TGTGCCAGCAGCTTAGGAGACAGGGGGGGAGAGACCCAGTACTTC. Complete variable domain (other parts from reference TRBV11-2 and TRBJ2-5): EAGVAQSPRYKIIEKRQSVAFWCNPISGHATLYWYQQILGQGPKLLIQFQNNGVVDDSQLPKDRFSAERLKGVDSTLKIQPAKLEDSAVYLCASSLGDRGGETQYFGPGTRLLVL.

This clonotype was recorded many times. The chain links TRBV19 to TRBJ2-7, with 10 positions matching TRBD1. Per the germline V gene, CDR1 is LNHDA and CDR2 is SQIVND (reference sequence). The J segment lost 5 bases and the V segment lost 6 bases, leaving 10 bases of the junction unmatched. The CDR3 sequence is 15 residues long. The DNA of the CDR3 is TGTGCCAGTAGCAACCCGGGACAGGGGATACACGAGCAGTACTTC. Its translation is CASSNPGQGIHEQYF.

The table lists this clonotype with many counts. This sequence joins TRBV5-4 and TRBJ2-3, with 8 bases lining up with TRBD2. The CDR3 sequence is 16 residues long. Germline CDR1 and CDR2: SGHNT and YYREEE (reference sequence). Germline trimming cut 1 base from V and 6 bases from J; bases unmatched to any gene: 10. The CDR3 loop reads CASSLRLREGPDTQYF. CDR3 nucleotide sequence: TGTGCCAGCAGCTTGCGGCTCCGGGAGGGCCCTGATACGCAGTATTTT.

This clonotype appeared many times. The genes are TRBV29-1 and TRBJ1-5; a weak D match, TRBD1 (6 bases). V lost 6 bases, J lost 3 bases, and 12 bases lay in between. The CDR3 is made up of 13 amino acids. The germline gives CDR1 SQVTM, CDR2 ANQGSEA. DNA of the CDR3: TGCAGCGTGCGTACAGGGCCCAATCAGCCCCAGCATTTT. Translated, it gives CSVRTGPNQPQHF.

This clonotype was observed many times. The rearrangement uses TRBV27 and TRBJ1-5, with D tentatively TRBD1 (5 bases). Germline CDR1 MNHEY, CDR2 SMNVEV (reference sequence). Trimming removed 6 bases at V and 2 bases at J, with 14 bases between. This CDR3 contains 15 residues. The CDR3 here is CASRPRDVRNQPQHF. The CDR3 nucleotides read TGTGCCAGCAGACCCAGGGATGTTCGCAATCAGCCCCAGCATTTT.

This clonotype was detected many times. Sequence at one end of the junction differs from germline and may be a read error. This chain joins TRBV14 and TRBJ1-4; D is perhaps TRBD1 (5 bases). CDR1 is SGHDN, CDR2 FVKESK, per germline. The CDR3 totals 14 residues. The CDR3 region is CASSQDLTDEKLFF. CDR3 nucleotide sequence: TGTGCCAGCAGCCAAGATCTGACAGATGAGAAACTGTTTTTT.